Listed below are T cell receptor beta chains from one sample, sequenced in a study of blood T cell repertoires in COVID-19. Profiling relied on immunoSEQ multiplex PCR, and the TCRdb table lists in-frame clones only, not all of them. The data show tens of thousands of clones, roughly 89% seen once. Sequenced material: peripheral blood. These receptor sequences come from a man aged 55-75 years with acute or convalescent COVID-19. CDR3s include the opening cysteine and the closing phenylalanine or tryptophan. A D gene is named only where the DNA matches it firmly. Rows give clone size only sometimes, using once, few, many, or a class for an expanded clone.

d_call,clone_size,j_call,cdr3_length,v_call,cdr3_aa,cdr3_nt
TRBD2,NA,TRBJ2-3,17,TRBV7-8,CASSLAAGTSPTDTQYF,TGTGCCAGCAGCTTAGCCGCCGGGACTAGTCCCACAGATACGCAGTATTTT
NA,once,TRBJ1-1,11,TRBV7-2,CASSFQRYAFF,TGTGCCAGCAGCTTTCAGCGTTACGCTTTCTTT
TRBD2,NA,TRBJ2-2,15,TRBV6-2/TRBV6-3,CASSPQRGGAGELFF,TGTGCCAGCAGCCCCCAGCGGGGGGGAGCCGGGGAGCTGTTTTTT
NA,NA,TRBJ2-5,14,TRBV19,CASSIVGAVGTQYF,TGTGCCAGTAGTATAGTGGGGGCCGTGGGGACCCAGTACTTC
NA,NA,TRBJ1-4,15,TRBV7-8,CASSLSAGFNEKLFF,TGTGCCAGCAGCTTAAGTGCGGGGTTTAATGAAAAACTGTTTTTT
TRBD1,NA,TRBJ1-2,15,TRBV6-6,CASSYGTGRNYGYTF,TGTGCCAGCAGTTACGGGACAGGGAGAAACTATGGCTACACCTTC
TRBD1,NA,TRBJ1-6,15,TRBV18,CASSQQGAAGSPLHF,TGTGCCAGCTCACAACAGGGGGCCGCAGGTTCACCCCTCCACTTT
TRBD1,NA,TRBJ2-2,14,TRBV19,CASSSDRGIGELFF,TGTGCCAGTAGTAGTGACAGGGGGATCGGGGAGCTGTTTTTT
TRBD1,NA,TRBJ1-2,14,TRBV30,CAWSSGGAGYGYTF,TGTGCCTGGAGCTCAGGGGGCGCGGGCTATGGCTACACCTTC
NA,NA,TRBJ1-1,17,TRBV14,CASSDFARVRLSTEAFF,TGTGCCAGCAGCGATTTTGCCAGGGTGAGGCTCAGCACTGAAGCTTTCTTT
NA,NA,TRBJ2-7,13,TRBV18,CASSPSVGGEQYF,TGTGCCAGCTCACCAAGTGTAGGGGGCGAGCAGTACTTC
TRBD1,NA,TRBJ1-1,15,TRBV6-5,CASSYSTGANTEAFF,TGTGCCAGCAGTTACTCAACAGGGGCGAACACTGAAGCTTTCTTT
NA,NA,TRBJ1-3,15,TRBV6-5,CASRLAAFSGNTIYF,TGTGCCAGCAGACTAGCCGCTTTCTCTGGAAACACCATATATTTT
TRBD1,NA,TRBJ1-2,15,TRBV19,CASSPGTVTVYGYTF,TGTGCCAGTAGTCCGGGGACAGTAACCGTCTATGGCTACACCTTC
TRBD1,NA,TRBJ1-6,15,TRBV6-2/TRBV6-3,CASSDTGGNNSPLHF,TGTGCCAGCAGTGACACAGGGGGCAATAATTCACCCCTCCACTTT
NA,NA,TRBJ2-5,18,TRBV9,CASSVASPMWGGRETQYF,TGTGCCAGCAGCGTAGCTTCACCTATGTGGGGGGGCAGAGAGACCCAGTACTTC
TRBD1,NA,TRBJ2-7,13,TRBV15,CATRTGGSYEQYF,TGTGCCACCAGGACAGGGGGCTCCTACGAGCAGTACTTC
NA,few,TRBJ1-1,16,TRBV6-6,CASSYDPDSMNTEAFF,TGTGCCAGCAGTTACGACCCTGACAGTATGAACACTGAAGCTTTCTTT
NA,NA,TRBJ1-5,15,TRBV7-8,CASSFRRTGGQPQHF,TGTGCCAGCAGCTTCCGTCGGACCGGAGGGCAGCCCCAGCATTTT
NA,NA,TRBJ2-5,15,TRBV5-1,CASSFGFGEEETQYF,TGCGCCAGCAGCTTCGGCTTCGGGGAGGAAGAGACCCAGTACTTC
TRBD1,NA,TRBJ2-3,15,TRBV7-6,CASSAGQGNPDTQYF,TGTGCCAGCAGCGCCGGACAGGGTAACCCAGATACGCAGTATTTT